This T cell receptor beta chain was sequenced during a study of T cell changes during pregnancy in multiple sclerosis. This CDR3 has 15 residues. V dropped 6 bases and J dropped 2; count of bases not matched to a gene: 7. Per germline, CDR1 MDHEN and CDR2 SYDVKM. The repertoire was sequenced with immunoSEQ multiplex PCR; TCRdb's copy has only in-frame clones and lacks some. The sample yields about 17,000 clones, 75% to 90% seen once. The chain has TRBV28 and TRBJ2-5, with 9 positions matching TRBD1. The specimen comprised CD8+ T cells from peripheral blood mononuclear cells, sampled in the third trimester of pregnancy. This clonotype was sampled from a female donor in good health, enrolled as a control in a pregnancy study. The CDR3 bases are TGTGCCAGCAGCTCCTACGGGACAGGGCAAGAGACCCAGTACTTC. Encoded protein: CASSSYGTGQETQYF.